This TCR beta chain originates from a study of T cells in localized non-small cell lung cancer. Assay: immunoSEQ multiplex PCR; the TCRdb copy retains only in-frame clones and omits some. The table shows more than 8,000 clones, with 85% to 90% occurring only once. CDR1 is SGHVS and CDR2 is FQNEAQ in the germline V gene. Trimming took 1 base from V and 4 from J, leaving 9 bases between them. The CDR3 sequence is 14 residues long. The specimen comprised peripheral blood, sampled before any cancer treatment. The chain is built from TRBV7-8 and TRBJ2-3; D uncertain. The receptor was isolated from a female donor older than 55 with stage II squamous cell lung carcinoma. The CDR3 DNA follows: TGTGCCAGCAGCTTAGGGAACGATCCAGATACGCAGTATTTT. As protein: CASSLGNDPDTQYF.